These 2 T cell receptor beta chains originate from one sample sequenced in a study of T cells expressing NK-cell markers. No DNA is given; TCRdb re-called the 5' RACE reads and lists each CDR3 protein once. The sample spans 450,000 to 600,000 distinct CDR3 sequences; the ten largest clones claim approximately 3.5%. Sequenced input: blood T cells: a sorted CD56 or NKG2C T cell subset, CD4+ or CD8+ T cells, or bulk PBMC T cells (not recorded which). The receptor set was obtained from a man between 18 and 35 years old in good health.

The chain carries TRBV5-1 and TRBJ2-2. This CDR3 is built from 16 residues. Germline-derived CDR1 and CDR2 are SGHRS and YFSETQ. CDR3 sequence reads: CASSIGGNANTGELFF.

The CDR3 here is CSVEEVGVFGLRELFF. The chain couples TRBV29-1 to TRBJ2-2. This CDR3 is 16 amino acids long. Per germline, CDR1 SQVTM and CDR2 ANQGSEA.